These T cell receptor beta chains were read from a single sample in a study of CD8 T cells in ankylosing spondylitis. One entry per CDR3 protein, called by TCRdb with MiXCR from the 5' RACE reads. Of over 150,000 distinct CDR3 sequences listed, 15% to 20% were seen once; the top ten hold around 4.7%. Specimen: blood, either unsorted or a sorted T cell fraction (not recorded which). The receptors come from a male donor aged 5-29 years with ankylosing spondylitis or in good health (not recorded which). CDR3s include the opening cysteine and the closing phenylalanine or tryptophan. Fields, in order: clone size, V gene, D gene, J gene, CDR3 DNA, CDR3 protein. A D gene is named only where the DNA matches it firmly. Part of the rows lack a size; the others show once, few, many or a class for expanded clones.

>NA|TRBV18|NA|TRBJ1-3
TGTGCCAGCTCACCACGGTCAGACTCTGGAAACACCATATATTTT
CASSPRSDSGNTIYF
>many|TRBV12-3/TRBV12-4|TRBD2|TRBJ2-7
TGTGCCAGCAGCATAGGTGGACTAGCGGGGGGAGGATACGAGCAGTACTTC
CASSIGGLAGGGYEQYF
>many|TRBV19|TRBD1|TRBJ2-5
TGTGCCAGTAGTGGGACAGTCCGGGAGACCCAGTACTTC
CASSGTVRETQYF
>NA|TRBV25-1|NA|TRBJ2-7
TGTGCCAGCAGACAGGGCTACGAGCAGTACTTC
CASRQGYEQYF
>many|TRBV12-3/TRBV12-4|NA|TRBJ1-4
TGTGCCAGCAGTCCCGGGGGGGGCCGTAATGAAAAACTGTTTTTT
CASSPGGGRNEKLFF
>many|TRBV12-3/TRBV12-4|NA|TRBJ2-5
TGTGCCAGCAGTAAAGGGGACCCCGGGACTGGAGAGACCCAGTACTTC
CASSKGDPGTGETQYF
>many|TRBV3-1|NA|TRBJ2-4
TGTGCCAGCAGCCAAGACGGCGGCGCCAAAAACATTCAGTACTTC
CASSQDGGAKNIQYF
>many|TRBV5-1|TRBD2|TRBJ2-1
TGCGCCAGCAGCTTGTCCACTAGCGGGAGCGATGAGCAGTTCTTC
CASSLSTSGSDEQFF
>few|TRBV5-4|NA|TRBJ2-1
TGTGCCAGCAGCTTGTTTGGGGGTAACAATGAGCAGTTCTTC
CASSLFGGNNEQFF
>NA|TRBV20-1|TRBD2|TRBJ2-1
TGCAGTGCTTGGGACTATTCCTACAATGAGCAGTTCTTC
CSAWDYSYNEQFF
>many|TRBV7-3|TRBD1|TRBJ2-1
TGTGCCAGCAGCTCCGGGACAGGGACCTACAATGAGCAGTTCTTC
CASSSGTGTYNEQFF
>few|TRBV12-3/TRBV12-4|TRBD2|TRBJ2-1
TGTGCCAGCACCGAGGGAGGGAGTAGTCCCCTAAAGCAGTTCTTC
CASTEGGSSPLKQFF
>NA|TRBV7-2|NA|TRBJ2-1
TGTGCCAGCAGCATTAGCGCGAGCTCCTACAATGAGCAGTTCTTC
CASSISASSYNEQFF
>many|TRBV18|TRBD1|TRBJ1-1
TGTGCCAGCTCCCTCGGGACAGGGGAGATGAACACTGAAGCTTTCTTT
CASSLGTGEMNTEAFF
>many|TRBV7-6|NA|TRBJ2-7
TGTGCCAGCAGTCAAAGGACAGACCCCTACGAGCAGTACTTC
CASSQRTDPYEQYF
>few|TRBV10-3|NA|TRBJ2-2
TGTGCCACAGATAACCGACAGTACACCGGGGAGCTGTTTTTT
CATDNRQYTGELFF
>many|TRBV5-1|NA|TRBJ2-1
TGCGCCAGCAGCTTGGCCGAGGGTAGTACCTATGAGCAGTTCTTC
CASSLAEGSTYEQFF
>NA|TRBV29-1|NA|TRBJ1-1
TGCAGCGTTGTGAATCTGGGGAGACGGACTGAAGCTTTCTTT
CSVVNLGRRTEAFF
>many|TRBV7-2|NA|TRBJ1-3
TGTGCCAGCAGCTCTAGGACAGTTAGCTCTGGAAACACCATATATTTT
CASSSRTVSSGNTIYF
>many|TRBV4-3|NA|TRBJ2-1
TGCGCCAGCAGCCAATCTAGGGGGGGGGGATACAATGAGCAGTTCTTC
CASSQSRGGGYNEQFF
>many|TRBV11-2|NA|TRBJ2-1
TGTGCCAGCAGCCAAGGAAGTGGGAATGAGCAGTTCTTC
CASSQGSGNEQFF
>few|TRBV29-1|NA|TRBJ2-7
TGCAGCGTTGAAGATCCGGGACCGACCTACGAGCAGTACTTC
CSVEDPGPTYEQYF
>many|TRBV6-5|NA|TRBJ1-2
TGTGCCAGCAGTCCGCGAGCCTTTTATGGCTACACCTTC
CASSPRAFYGYTF
>NA|TRBV29-1|NA|TRBJ2-3
TGCAGCGTTGCCGAGACTAGTGGTGGAGATACGCAGTATTTT
CSVAETSGGDTQYF